The 11 T cell receptor beta chains below come from one sample, sequenced in a study of blood T cell repertoires in COVID-19. Here immunoSEQ multiplex PCR was the method, and the copy in TCRdb shows in-frame clones only, minus some. The sample shows about 270,000 clones, around 90% of them seen only once. The sequenced material came from PBMCs or T cells enriched from blood (not recorded which). These TCRs come from a man between 35 and 55 years old who had been exposed to COVID-19.

The chain uses TRBV4-1 and TRBJ1-2, with 7 bases aligning to TRBD1. J gave up 6 bases and V 0 bases, and 4 bases lay outside the gene matches. Germline CDR1 MGHRA, CDR2 YSYEKL. The CDR3 spans 14 residues. In DNA, the CDR3 is TGCGCCAGCAGCCAAGACCGACAGGGTCATGGCTACACCTTC. The encoded protein is CASSQDRQGHGYTF.

The V gene is TRBV28, the J gene TRBJ1-2, with TRBD1 identical over 10 bases. Germline V gives CDR1 MDHEN, CDR2 SYDVKM. The CDR3 runs 17 residues. V lost 3 bases to trimming and J lost 1 base; unmatched junction nucleotides: 8. CDR3 loop: CASSFPGQGNRNYGYTF. In DNA form, the CDR3 reads TGTGCCAGCAGTTTCCCGGGACAGGGGAATCGTAACTATGGCTACACCTTC.

The rearrangement joins TRBV9 to TRBJ1-2; 7 bases are shared with TRBD1. Germline CDR1 and CDR2: SGDLS and YYNGEE. Unmatched junction bases numbered 4, after V lost 3 bases and J lost 2 bases. The CDR3 has 14 residues. This CDR3 reads CASSGVDRNYGYTF. CDR3 bases: TGTGCCAGCAGCGGAGTGGACAGGAACTATGGCTACACCTTC.

The rearrangement joins TRBV7-8 to TRBJ2-7; the D gene is possibly TRBD2 (6 bases). This CDR3 is built from 13 residues. The germline V gene has CDR1 SGHVS and CDR2 FQNEAQ. Trimming pared 6 bases from V and 4 bases from J, leaving 13 bases between. DNA of the CDR3: TGTGCCAGCAGGAAAAAAGGAGGGTACGAGCAGTACTTC. As protein: CASRKKGGYEQYF.

Turning to this clone: Other DNA sequences from this sample encode an identical CDR3 as well. The rearrangement uses TRBV5-4 and TRBJ1-1; D is perhaps TRBD1 (6 bases). Germline values: CDR1 SGHNT, CDR2 YYREEE (reference sequence). The CDR3 has 14 amino acids. Trimming removed 2 bases from V and 0 bases from J, with 8 bases in between. The CDR3 region is CASSLQGMNTEAFF. The DNA of the CDR3 is TGTGCCAGCAGCTTACAGGGCATGAACACTGAAGCTTTCTTT.

The chain has TRBV15 and TRBJ2-2; 10 bases are shared with TRBD2. CDR3 length: 17 residues. Germline CDR1 and CDR2: LNHNV and YYDKDF (reference sequence). J was trimmed by 4 bases and V by 2 bases; bases with no gene match: 7. This CDR3 reads CATSRPGTSASTGELFF. CDR3 DNA: TGTGCCACCAGCAGACCGGGGACTAGCGCGAGCACCGGGGAGCTGTTTTTT.

The rearrangement links TRBV12-1 to TRBJ2-7; the table names TRBD1, a call not compared with the DNA. TRBV12-1 is listed as a pseudogene. CDR3 size: 19 residues. This CDR3 reads CASSFDGRLTGQSVDEQYF. The CDR3 nucleotides read TGTGCCAGCAGCTTCGATGGGCGGTTGACAGGCCAATCCGTGGACGAGCAGTACTTC.

The chain's CDR3 is CASSGSLNEQFF. The CDR3 DNA reads as TGTGCCAGCAGCGGGAGCTTGAATGAGCAGTTCTTC. This chain connects TRBV9 to TRBJ2-1; the D is unclear. This CDR3 has 12 amino acids. Germline V lookup: CDR1 SGDLS, CDR2 YYNGEE. Trimming removed 3 bases at V and 7 bases at J, with 8 bases between.

The chain employs TRBV28 and TRBJ1-3, with D perhaps matching TRBD1 (6 bases). This CDR3 region has 16 residues. V lost 7 bases to trimming and J lost 0 bases, with 16 bases between them. The V gene's germline CDR1 is MDHEN and CDR2 SYDVKM. CDR3 nucleotides: TGTGCCAGCACCCTGGGGGCGGTAACCTCTGGAAACACCATATATTTT. Translated: CASTLGAVTSGNTIYF.

The chain links TRBV29-1 to TRBJ2-1; tentative D call: TRBD2 (6 bases). Germline CDR1 is SQVTM and CDR2 is ANQGSEA. The CDR3 is made up of 13 amino acids. V was cut by 2 bases and J by 6 bases, with 11 bases left in between. Here the CDR3 DNA reads TGCAGCGTTGAATCCCCGGGAGTCAATGAGCAGTTCTTC. Its protein product is CSVESPGVNEQFF.

CDR3: CASSPRLASGNEQFF. In DNA form, the CDR3 reads TGTGCCAGCAGCCCCCGGCTAGCTTCGGGAAATGAGCAGTTCTTC. This chain uses TRBV9 with TRBJ2-1, with TRBD2 as a possible D gene (5 bases). Trimming took off 4 bases at V and 7 bases at J, with 18 bases between the two ends. Looked up from germline, CDR1 is SGDLS and CDR2 is YYNGEE. The CDR3 is 15 residues long.